These 20 T cell receptor beta chains were sequenced from one sample in a study of cytomegalovirus exposure and HLA in healthy donors. The PCR made use of 60 Vbeta and 13 Jbeta primers. The table came from immunoSEQ multiplex PCR; TCRdb's copy has only in-frame clones and leaves some out. The table has about 110,000 clones, about three quarters seen once. Sequenced input: PBMCs. All receptors derive from a woman aged 25-40 years in good health and CMV-seronegative.

This clone was counted a few times. The chain is built from TRBV4-2 and TRBJ1-5; TRBD1 aligns across 9 bases. The V gene's germline CDR1 is LGHNA and CDR2 YNFKEQ. After removal of 3 bases from V and 4 bases from J, the junction contained 4 bases not matched to a gene. The CDR3 is made up of 15 amino acids. The DNA for the CDR3 is TGTGCCAGCAGCCAGGACAGGGGATTAAATCAGCCCCAGCATTTT. This sequence encodes CASSQDRGLNQPQHF.

V is TRBV6-1 and J is TRBJ2-3, with 11 nucleotides matching TRBD2. V shed 2 bases and J 4 bases; nucleotides not matched to a gene: 5. The CDR3 is 16 residues long. Germline V gene lookup returns CDR1 MNHNS and CDR2 SASEGT. CDR3 in DNA: TGTGCCAGCAGTGAACTCGCTAGCGGGAGGTCAGATACGCAGTATTTT. Encoded protein: CASSELASGRSDTQYF.

This chain connects TRBV25-1 to TRBJ1-1, with 7 bases identical to TRBD1. Losses at the gene ends were 6 bases for V and 4 bases for J; bases not matched to a gene: 5. CDR3 size: 13 residues. The germline V gene encodes CDR1 MGHDK and CDR2 SYGVNS. Here the CDR3 reads CASRSGGVTEAFF. The CDR3 nucleotides are TGTGCCAGCAGGTCAGGGGGTGTCACTGAAGCTTTCTTT.

The genes are TRBV5-4 and TRBJ2-3; TRBD2 matches 16 bases. Trimming cost V 2 bases and J 6 bases; bases outside gene matches: 9. The CDR3 contains 18 residues. CDR1 SGHNT and CDR2 YYREEE come from the germline V gene (reference sequence). CDR3 loop: CASSFGTSGRASPDTQYF. The CDR3 DNA sequence: TGTGCCAGCAGCTTCGGGACTAGCGGGAGGGCCTCCCCGGATACGCAGTATTTT.

The V and J genes are TRBV5-8 and TRBJ2-2; 7 bases fit TRBD1. This CDR3 is 15 amino acids long. Germline-derived CDR1 and CDR2 are SGHTS and YDEGEE. The ends lost 3 bases at V and 1 base at J; junction bases unmatched: 3. Here the CDR3 reads CASSSGQVNTGELFF. The CDR3 DNA is TGTGCCAGCAGCTCCGGACAGGTGAACACCGGGGAGCTGTTTTTT.

The chain has TRBV19 and TRBJ1-2; D may be TRBD1 (6 bases). In germline, CDR1 is LNHDA, CDR2 SQIVND (reference sequence). The CDR3 is 13 amino acids. V was pared by 7 bases and J by 3 bases, with 12 bases between. CDR3 in amino acids: CASTPYRDYGYTF. CDR3 nucleotide sequence: TGTGCCAGTACCCCCTACAGGGACTATGGCTACACCTTC.

The CDR3 nucleotides read TGTGCCAGCAGTTTGGGGGGAGGGCCGGGCTTGGAGCAGTACTTC. This sequence encodes CASSLGGGPGLEQYF. The J gene is TRBJ2-7, the V gene TRBV28; 7 nucleotides line up with TRBD2. The length of the CDR3 is 15 residues. Germline CDR1 reads MDHEN; CDR2 reads SYDVKM. The ends lost 3 bases at V and 7 bases at J; junction bases unmatched: 12.

J is TRBJ1-4 and V is TRBV7-9; D may be TRBD1 (6 bases). The germline V and J ends were trimmed by 4 bases and 4 bases, with 16 bases remaining between them. CDR3 length: 16 amino acids. Germline assignment: CDR1 SEHNR and CDR2 FQNEAQ (reference sequence). CDR3 protein: CASSSPRTELNEKLFF. In DNA form, the CDR3 reads TGTGCCAGCAGCTCTCCGCGGACAGAGCTTAATGAAAAACTGTTTTTT.

The gene calls are TRBV5-5 and TRBJ2-1; perhaps TRBD2 as D (6 bases). Germline CDR1 and CDR2: SGHKS and YYEKEE (reference sequence). Trimming shortened V by 5 bases and J by 10 bases, and 13 bases separated the two germline ends. This CDR3 has 12 amino acids. CDR3 protein: CASRRDGYEQFF. Here the CDR3 DNA reads TGTGCCAGCAGGCGGGATGGCTACGAGCAGTTCTTC.

The chain joins TRBV11-1 to TRBJ1-1, with 9 bases that match TRBD1. CDR1 is SGHAT, CDR2 FQDESV, per germline (reference sequence). J gave up 6 bases and V 5 bases, and 10 bases lay outside the gene matches. This CDR3 has 15 amino acids. The CDR3 DNA follows: TGTGCCAGCAGCCCAGGACAGGGGATGAAGGCTGAAGCTTTCTTT. Protein product: CASSPGQGMKAEAFF.

The rearrangement joins TRBV11-2 to TRBJ2-7; D is perhaps TRBD2 (6 bases). Trimming removed 5 bases at V and 6 bases at J, with 17 bases between. CDR1 SGHAT and CDR2 FQNNGV come from the germline V gene. The CDR3 is 14 residues long. The CDR3 sequence: CASSRGTQGLEQYF. Written as DNA, the CDR3 is TGTGCCAGCAGCCGCGGGACCCAGGGTCTCGAGCAGTACTTC.

The chain employs TRBV6-5 and TRBJ1-2; maybe TRBD1 (5 bases). CDR3 size: 15 residues. Germline CDR1 is MNHEY and CDR2 is SVGAGI. V lost 4 bases and J lost 0, with 12 bases in between. CDR3 DNA sequence: TGTGCCAGCAGTTCTCAGGGCTTTTCTAACTATGGCTACACCTTC. Amino acid sequence: CASSSQGFSNYGYTF.

In this sample, this clone turned up a few times. This chain uses TRBV5-6 with TRBJ2-1; D is ambiguous. Deletions cut 0 bases from V and 0 bases from J, with 7 bases between. The CDR3 consists of 15 residues. The germline gives CDR1 SGHDT, CDR2 YYEEEE. The CDR3 loop reads CASSLDGSSYNEQFF. CDR3 DNA sequence: TGTGCCAGCAGCTTGGATGGCTCCTCCTACAATGAGCAGTTCTTC.

This clone was counted a few times. This chain links TRBV9 with TRBJ1-1; 12 nucleotides align to TRBD1. The CDR3 sequence is 17 residues long. V gave up 3 bases and J gave up 1 base; unmatched junction bases: 7. The germline V gene has CDR1 SGDLS and CDR2 YYNGEE. For the CDR3, the DNA is TGTGCCAGCAGCGCCGGGACAGGGGGCCTCTCGAACACTGAAGCTTTCTTT. Its translation is CASSAGTGGLSNTEAFF. The whole variable domain, remainder taken from reference TRBV9 and TRBJ1-1, is DSGVTQTPKHLITATGQRVTLRCSPRSGDLSVYWYQQSLDQGLQFLIQYYNGEERAKGNILERFSAQQFPDLHSELNLSSLELGDSALYFCASSAGTGGLSNTEAFFGQGTRLTVV.

CDR3 nucleotide sequence: TGTGCCAGCAGCTTAGATCGAGAGACCCAGTACTTC. This gives the protein CASSLDRETQYF. The genes are TRBV7-2 and TRBJ2-5; D gene unclear. Germline lookup yields CDR1 SGHTA and CDR2 FQGNSA. CDR3 length equals 12 residues. The ends were cut back, 1 base at V and 4 bases at J, with 4 bases in the middle.

The V and J genes are TRBV6-5 and TRBJ1-1; possible D gene TRBD1, 6 bases. This CDR3 is built from 15 residues. Looked up from germline, CDR1 is MNHEY and CDR2 is SVGAGI. The V end was cut by 6 bases, the J end by 4 bases, with 18 bases between. CDR3: CASRLSLQGLTEAFF. Here the CDR3 DNA reads TGTGCCAGCAGATTATCCCTACAGGGCCTCACTGAAGCTTTCTTT.

This rearrangement joins TRBV15 to TRBJ2-7; 7 bases align to TRBD1. CDR3 length: 14 amino acids. CDR1 LNHNV and CDR2 YYDKDF come from the germline V gene (reference sequence). V lost 5 bases to trimming and J lost 2 bases; unmatched junction nucleotides: 6. CDR3 protein: CATSLERGPYEQYF. The CDR3 DNA sequence: TGTGCCACCAGCTTGGAGAGGGGGCCCTACGAGCAGTACTTC.

The chain recombines TRBV7-9 with TRBJ2-7; maybe TRBD1 (5 bases). Per the germline V gene, CDR1 is SEHNR and CDR2 is FQNEAQ (reference sequence). The CDR3 has 13 amino acids. The V end lost 1 base, the J end lost 7 bases, and 11 bases lay between the germline ends. The DNA for the CDR3 is TGTGCCAGCAGCTTAGATGGGGCAATAGAGCAGTACTTC. This codes for CASSLDGAIEQYF.

The gene calls are TRBV5-3 and TRBJ2-7; maybe TRBD1 (6 bases). TRBV5-3 has ORF status, its function being uncertain. CDR3 length: 14 residues. With 2 bases removed from V and 0 bases from J, the gap between germline ends came to 9 bases. In nucleotides, the CDR3 is TGTGCCAGAAGCTTCCCAGGGGTCTCCTACGAGCAGTACTTC. Its protein is CARSFPGVSYEQYF.

There are a few counts of this clone. J is TRBJ2-1 and V is TRBV7-2; TRBD2 matches at 10 bases. This CDR3 is 15 amino acids long. Germline-derived CDR1 and CDR2 are SGHTA and FQGNSA. Trimming took 5 bases from V and 10 from J; bases not matched to a gene: 11. CDR3 coding DNA: TGTGCCAGCAGCCCTAAAGCGGGGGGGCCTGGGGAGCAGTTCTTC. It yields the protein CASSPKAGGPGEQFF.